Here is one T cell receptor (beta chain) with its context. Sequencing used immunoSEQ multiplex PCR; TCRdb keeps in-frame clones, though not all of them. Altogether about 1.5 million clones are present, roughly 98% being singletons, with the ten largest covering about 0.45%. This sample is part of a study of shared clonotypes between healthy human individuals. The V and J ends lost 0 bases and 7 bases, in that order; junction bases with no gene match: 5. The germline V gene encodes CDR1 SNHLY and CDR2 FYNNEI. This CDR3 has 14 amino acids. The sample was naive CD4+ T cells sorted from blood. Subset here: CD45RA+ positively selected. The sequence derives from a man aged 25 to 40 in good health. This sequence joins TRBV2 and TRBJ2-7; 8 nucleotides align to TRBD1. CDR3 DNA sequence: TGTGCCAGCAGTGAAGCGCGAGACAGGGGTGAGCAGTACTTC. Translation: CASSEARDRGEQYF.